This TCR beta chain is from a study of blood T cells in healthy people across ages (dated by TCRdb to 2014 to 2015). About the study as a whole: In model experiments, template switching captured about one uniquely barcoded TCR beta cDNA molecule for every two T cells. The donors were divided into four age groups: young (average around 16 years), middle-aged (over 35), aged (around 67) and long-lived (about 80). To avoid experimental bias, donors of different ages were randomly spread across the sequencing lanes. For two donors (one aged 18 to 29 and one aged 80 or older), the study analyzed two additional independent replicas of 1 million unique cDNA reads from the same blood draw. Age-related changes in TCR beta repertoire diversity were measured in the study by deep sequencing normalized with unique cDNA molecular identifiers.

Systemically healthy Caucasian individuals from Russia, 39 in total and aged roughly 6 to 100 years, were included as donors. Each donor gave ten milliliters of peripheral blood, drawn into EDTA-treated Vacutainer tubes. PBMCs were isolated by Ficoll-Paque density-gradient centrifugation, with at least 7 million obtained per sample. Trizol reagent was used to extract total RNA from the PBMCs, yielding at least 6 micrograms per sample. For every donor, an aliquot of PBMCs went through flow cytometry to measure the percentages of naive CD45RAhigh/CD27high T cells. The library relied on 5' RACE. TCRdb names Illumina HiSeq 2500 as the instrument used. A second PCR of roughly 6 to 11 cycles was run with a J-beta primer mix and a sample-barcoded 5' primer. A template-switch 5' adaptor carrying 12 random nucleotides introduced a unique molecular identifier onto each TCR beta cDNA molecule. Each sample yielded at least 2.5 million CDR3-containing paired-end reads. First-strand cDNA was synthesized from all RNA with the Mint cDNA synthesis kit, primed by a TRBC-specific oligonucleotide. All cDNA was treated with uracil-DNA glycosylase and then went through a first 18-cycle PCR with the universal primers M1SS and BC2_uni_R. In the paper's pipeline: For normalization, 1 million high-quality reads, each with a distinct molecular identifier, were randomly selected from each sample. Reads sharing molecular identifiers were discarded rather than binned into consensus sequences. CDR3 identification, clonotype clustering and error correction used MiTCR with a Q25 quality threshold and the strictest error-elimination algorithm. Lower-bound total TCR beta diversity was estimated with a nonparametric unseen species model using Euler transformation. TCRdb trimmed public reads at Q25 via fastp, called clones via MiXCR and kept in-frame beta chains. Entries that share a CDR3 protein sequence are merged under the most common genes and DNA. It is TCRdb's table, rather than the study itself, that gives the V and J calls and clone size. For this sample the table gives under 2 million distinct CDR3 sequences, of which about 31% were detected only once. Approximately 11% of the sample is taken by the ten largest.

This clonotype appeared a few times. It has no known antigen specificity. The input lacks base qualities; no much larger clone sits a single base away. V is cut by 6 bases and J by 0 bases, and the space between the germline ends is 15 bases. As encoded in the germline V gene, CDR1 is SNHLY while CDR2 is FYNNEI. From the cysteine up to the phenylalanine, the CDR3 has a length of 16 residues. Of the read, only the CDR3 DNA is kept; its 48 bases are in frame from base 1. The study at large found these results: Observed TCR beta diversity correlated strongly with the percentage of naive T cells measured by flow cytometry. The CMV infection status of donors was not known, potentially confounding age-related changes in expanded clonotypes. Observed TCR beta diversity per million T cells fell roughly linearly with age, and a significant reduction was already apparent by age around 40. Estimates of total diversity from one million sequenced T cells were regarded as lower bounds and underestimates. The long-lived group showed more naive CD4+ T cells, fewer expanded clones and increased TCR diversity than the aged group, suggesting age selection. Because profiling used bulk unsorted PBMCs, naive and antigen-experienced compartments could not be compared conclusively.

This sequence was found in a woman aged 30 to 39 in good health. The sequence links TRBV2 to TRBJ2-1; D gene: possibly TRBD1, on 5 matching bases. The sample was blood. Here is the DNA: TGTGCCAGCAGGAAGACCGACAGTTCCTCCTACAATGAGCAGTTCTTC. It translates as CASRKTDSSSYNEQFF. The variable domain in full, with residues beyond the CDR3 obtained from the reference TRBV2 and TRBJ2-1 genes, is EPEVTQTPSHQVTQMGQEVILRCVPISNHLYFYWYRQILGQKVEFLVSFYNNEISEKSEIFDDQFSVERPDGSNFTLKIRSTKLEDSAMYFCASRKTDSSSYNEQFFGPGTRLTVL.